Listed below are T cell receptor beta chains from one sample, sequenced in a study of OX40 agonist ivuxolimab in advanced cancers. Some clones are missing from TCRdb's copy, which holds only in-frame ones; the method was immunoSEQ multiplex PCR. The sample consists of tens of thousands of clones, about 87% of them appearing once. This specimen was CD4+ or CD8+ T cells sorted from blood, taken in a trial of the OX40 agonist ivuxolimab. The source is an adult with an advanced solid tumor such as melanoma, head and neck, liver or kidney cancer. The CDR3 runs from the conserved cysteine through the conserved F or W. D genes are given only for firm matches. Expanded clones get a size class; other rows say once, few or many, or leave the size out.

>TRBJ2-2|.|13|TRBV5-1|TRBD1
CASNQGDTGELFF
TGCGCCAGCAACCAGGGGGACACCGGGGAGCTGTTTTTT
>TRBJ2-1|.|14|TRBV4-2|.
CASSQEAGTNEQFF
TGTGCCAGCAGCCAAGAAGCCGGAACGAATGAGCAGTTCTTC
>TRBJ1-1|few|14|TRBV5-4|.
CASSLELGNTEAFF
TGTGCCAGCAGCTTGGAATTGGGCAACACTGAAGCTTTCTTT
>TRBJ1-5|.|13|TRBV30|.
CAWSYDSNQPQHF
TGTGCCTGGAGTTATGATAGCAATCAGCCCCAGCATTTT
>TRBJ1-5|.|19|TRBV19|.
CASSSPTGYGGYSNQPQHF
TGTGCCAGTAGTTCCCCTACAGGTTACGGGGGATATAGCAATCAGCCCCAGCATTTT
>TRBJ2-5|.|13|TRBV30|.
CAWSVTPQETQYF
TGTGCCTGGAGTGTGACCCCACAAGAGACCCAGTACTTC
>TRBJ2-7|.|12|TRBV6-5|.
CASGAGPYEQYF
TGTGCCAGCGGGGCAGGGCCCTACGAGCAGTACTTC
>TRBJ2-7|.|15|TRBV10-3|TRBD1
CAISPGGQGGYEQYF
TGTGCCATCAGTCCCGGGGGACAGGGGGGCTACGAGCAGTACTTC
>TRBJ1-5|once|15|TRBV28|TRBD1
CASSLQGANNQPQHF
TGTGCCAGCAGTTTGCAGGGGGCAAACAATCAGCCCCAGCATTTT
>TRBJ2-5|.|11|TRBV5-4|.
CASSYQETQYF
TGTGCCAGCAGCTACCAAGAGACCCAGTACTTC
>TRBJ2-1|.|15|TRBV7-3|.
CASSYDASDYNEQFF
TGTGCCAGCAGCTACGACGCTAGCGACTACAATGAGCAGTTCTTC
>TRBJ2-3|.|16|TRBV5-1|.
CASSFSRGVGTDTQYF
TGCGCCAGCAGCTTTAGCCGGGGTGTCGGGACAGATACGCAGTATTTT
>TRBJ1-6|.|15|TRBV5-1|TRBD1
CASSRRTGGSSPLHF
TGCGCCAGCAGCCGGCGGACAGGGGGAAGTTCACCCCTCCACTTT
>TRBJ2-3|.|15|TRBV6-1|TRBD1
CASSESSGGRDTQYF
TGTGCCAGCAGTGAGTCATCAGGGGGCCGAGATACGCAGTATTTT
>TRBJ2-7|.|15|TRBV5-1|TRBD2
CASSLAGIAGGEQYF
TGCGCCAGCAGCTTGGCCGGTATAGCGGGAGGCGAGCAGTACTTC
>TRBJ2-7|.|15|TRBV9|.
CASSVAGLQSDEQYF
TGTGCCAGCAGCGTAGCGGGACTCCAGAGCGACGAGCAGTACTTC
>TRBJ2-5|.|18|TRBV19|TRBD2
CASSIGFGLAGHQETQYF
TGTGCCAGTAGTATAGGCTTTGGGCTAGCGGGGCACCAAGAGACCCAGTACTTC
>TRBJ2-3|.|14|TRBV5-1|.
CASSLDLNGDTQYF
TGCGCCAGCAGCTTGGACCTAAACGGAGATACGCAGTATTTT
>TRBJ1-4|once|16|TRBV30|.
CAWSGNGFATNEKLFF
TGTGCCTGGAGTGGGAACGGGTTTGCAACTAATGAAAAACTGTTTTTT
>TRBJ2-2|.|15|TRBV5-1|.
CASSLGTLNTGELFF
TGCGCCAGCAGCCTCGGGACACTTAACACCGGGGAGCTGTTTTTT
>TRBJ2-3|.|14|TRBV4-2|.
CASSRTSSTDTQYF
TGTGCCAGCAGCCGAACTTCTAGCACAGATACGCAGTATTTT
>TRBJ2-7|.|10|TRBV19|.
CAAGFREQYF
TGTGCCGCCGGATTTCGCGAGCAGTACTTC
>TRBJ1-2|.|15|TRBV28|.
CASSLWAASPYGYTF
TGTGCCAGCAGTTTATGGGCAGCTTCACCTTATGGCTACACCTTC
>TRBJ2-1|.|12|TRBV5-4|.
CASSLSNNEQFF
TGTGCCAGCAGCTTATCCAACAATGAGCAGTTCTTC
>TRBJ2-2|few|17|TRBV7-2|.
CASSLAWRQANTGELFF
TGTGCCAGCAGCTTAGCGTGGAGACAGGCTAACACCGGGGAGCTGTTTTTT